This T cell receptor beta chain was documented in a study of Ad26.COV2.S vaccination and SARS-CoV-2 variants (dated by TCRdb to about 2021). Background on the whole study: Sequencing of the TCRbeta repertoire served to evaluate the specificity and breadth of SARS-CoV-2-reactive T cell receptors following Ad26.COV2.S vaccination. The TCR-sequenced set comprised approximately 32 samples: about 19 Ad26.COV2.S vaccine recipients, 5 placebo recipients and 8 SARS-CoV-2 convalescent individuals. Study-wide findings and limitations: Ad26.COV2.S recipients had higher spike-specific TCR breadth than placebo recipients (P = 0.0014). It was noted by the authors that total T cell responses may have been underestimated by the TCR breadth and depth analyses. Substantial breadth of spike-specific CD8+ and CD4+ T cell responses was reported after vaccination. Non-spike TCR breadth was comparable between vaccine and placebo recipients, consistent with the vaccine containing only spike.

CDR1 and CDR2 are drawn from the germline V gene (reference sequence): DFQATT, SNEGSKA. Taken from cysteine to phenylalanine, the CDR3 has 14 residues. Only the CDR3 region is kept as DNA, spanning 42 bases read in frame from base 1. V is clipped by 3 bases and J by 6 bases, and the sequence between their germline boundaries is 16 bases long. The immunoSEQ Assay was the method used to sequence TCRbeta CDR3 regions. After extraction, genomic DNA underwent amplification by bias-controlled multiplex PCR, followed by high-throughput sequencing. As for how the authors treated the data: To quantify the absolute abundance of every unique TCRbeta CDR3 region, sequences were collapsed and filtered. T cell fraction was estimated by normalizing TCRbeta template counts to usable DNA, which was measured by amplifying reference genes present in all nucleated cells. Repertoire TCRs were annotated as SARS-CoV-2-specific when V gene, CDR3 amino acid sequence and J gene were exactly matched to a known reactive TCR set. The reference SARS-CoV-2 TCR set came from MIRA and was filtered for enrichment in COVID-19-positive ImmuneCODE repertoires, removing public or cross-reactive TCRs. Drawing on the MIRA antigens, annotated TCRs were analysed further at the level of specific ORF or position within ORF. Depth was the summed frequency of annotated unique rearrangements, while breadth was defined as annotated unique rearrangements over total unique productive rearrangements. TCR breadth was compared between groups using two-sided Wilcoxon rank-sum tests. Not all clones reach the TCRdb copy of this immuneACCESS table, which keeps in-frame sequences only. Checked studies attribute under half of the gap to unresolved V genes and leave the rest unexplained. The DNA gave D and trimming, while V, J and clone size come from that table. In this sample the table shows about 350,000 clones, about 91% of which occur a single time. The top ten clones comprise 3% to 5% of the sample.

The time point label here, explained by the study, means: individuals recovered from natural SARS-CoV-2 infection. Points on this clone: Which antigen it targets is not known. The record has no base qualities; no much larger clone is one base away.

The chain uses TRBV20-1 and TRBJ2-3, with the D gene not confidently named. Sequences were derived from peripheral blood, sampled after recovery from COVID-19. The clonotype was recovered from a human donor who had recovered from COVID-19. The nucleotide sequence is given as TGCAGTGCTAGTCCGTCTGGGTTTTTGGATACGCAGTATTTT. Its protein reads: CSASPSGFLDTQYF.